This T cell receptor (beta chain) was found in a study of T cells after yellow fever vaccination. CDR1 SGHTA and CDR2 FQGNSA come from the germline V gene. CDR3 length: 14 amino acids. V was cut by 4 bases and J by 3 bases, with 13 bases left in between. TCRdb reanalysed the 5' RACE reads using MiXCR and keeps one entry per CDR3 protein. The profile shows some 500,000 distinct CDR3 sequences, approximately 12% of them singletons. The sample here was PBMCs, taken on the day of the yellow fever booster vaccination. The chain has TRBV7-2 and TRBJ2-7; no reliable D call. The sequence was obtained from a man between 25 and 39 years old who received the YFV17D yellow fever vaccine. CDR3 bases: TGTGCCAGCAGCTACGCAGCAGGTGGCTACGAGCAGTACTTC. Amino acids: CASSYAAGGYEQYF. Full variable domain (missing parts from reference TRBV7-2 and TRBJ2-7): GAGVSQSPSNKVTEKGKDVELRCDPISGHTALYWYRQSLGQGLEFLIYFQGNSAPDKSGLPSDRFSAERTGGSVSTLTIQRTQQEDSAVYLCASSYAAGGYEQYFGPGTRLTVT.